A selection of T cell receptor beta chains follows, all from one sample in a study of radiation and T cells in renal cell carcinoma. Clones were sequenced by immunoSEQ multiplex PCR, and TCRdb holds only the in-frame ones, with some missing. This sample carries 45,000 to 55,000 clones, 75% to 85% of them seen once, and the ten largest clones take roughly 30%. The material was blood, obtained from a patient whose treatment included radiotherapy and nephrectomy. These receptor sequences come from a woman in her 70s with renal cell carcinoma. Both conserved end residues are part of each CDR3. D genes are given only for firm matches. Rows give clone size only sometimes, using once, few, many, or a class for an expanded clone.

>TRBV9|-|-|TRBJ2-7
CASSPGGGSGSYEQYF
TGTGCCAGCAGCCCCGGGGGCGGGAGTGGCTCCTACGAGCAGTACTTC
>TRBV9|TRBD2|-|TRBJ2-2
CASSVEGGAGGSGELFF
TGTGCCAGCAGCGTAGAAGGTGGAGCGGGGGGCTCCGGGGAGCTGTTTTTT
>TRBV6-1|-|once|TRBJ2-7
CASSEVGNGYEQYF
TGTGCCAGCAGTGAAGTCGGCAACGGGTACGAGCAGTACTTC
>TRBV15|TRBD2|-|TRBJ2-1
CATSLAGGHNEQFF
TGTGCCACCAGCTTGGCGGGGGGGCACAATGAGCAGTTCTTC
>TRBV7-2|TRBD2|-|TRBJ2-1
CATVLVAGPGNEQFF
TGTGCCACCGTCCTGGTAGCGGGCCCCGGCAATGAGCAGTTCTTC
>TRBV29-1|TRBD1|-|TRBJ2-7
CSVHGTGNYEQYF
TGCAGCGTCCACGGGACAGGGAACTACGAGCAGTACTTC
>TRBV30|-|-|TRBJ2-3
CAWSVGGGGDTQYF
TGTGCCTGGAGTGTGGGGGGAGGTGGGGATACGCAGTATTTT
>TRBV19|-|-|TRBJ1-3
CASGNTIYF
TGTGCCAGCGGAAACACCATATATTTT
>TRBV19|-|few|TRBJ1-2
CASRREGSNYGYTF
TGTGCCAGTAGGCGAGAGGGTTCTAACTATGGCTACACCTTC
>TRBV11-2|-|-|TRBJ1-2
CASSPRDIADWNYGYTF
TGTGCCAGCAGCCCCCGGGACATCGCCGATTGGAACTATGGCTACACCTTC
>TRBV6-5|-|-|TRBJ2-3
CASRDFKSPAQYF
TGTGCCAGCCGGGATTTTAAGAGCCCTGCGCAGTATTTT
>TRBV5-1|TRBD2|once|TRBJ2-5
CASSILAGGGETQYF
TGCGCCAGCAGCATACTAGCGGGAGGCGGAGAGACCCAGTACTTC
>TRBV5-1|-|few|TRBJ2-5
CASSLEETQYF
TGCGCCAGCAGCTTAGAAGAGACCCAGTACTTC
>TRBV6-5|TRBD1|-|TRBJ2-3
CASRQGRGTDTQYF
TGTGCCAGCAGACAGGGGCGAGGCACAGATACGCAGTATTTT
>TRBV18|-|-|TRBJ1-3
CASSRGGSGNTIYF
TGTGCCAGCTCACGGGGAGGCTCTGGAAACACCATATATTTT
>TRBV30|TRBD1|-|TRBJ2-1
CAWSPRGTGQFF
TGTGCCTGGAGTCCGAGGGGGACAGGGCAGTTCTTC
>TRBV14|-|-|TRBJ1-3
CASSPLGGAIGGNTIYF
TGTGCCAGCAGCCCCCTCGGGGGGGCAATAGGTGGAAACACCATATATTTT
>TRBV2|-|-|TRBJ1-5
CASSDRGRDQPQHF
TGTGCCAGCAGTGACAGGGGCAGGGATCAGCCCCAGCATTTT
>TRBV15|-|-|TRBJ2-1
CATSRDDEAMDEQFF
TGTGCCACCAGCAGAGATGATGAAGCGATGGATGAGCAGTTCTTC
>TRBV5-6|-|once|TRBJ2-2
CASSVTLGGGELFF
TGTGCCAGCAGCGTGACGCTGGGCGGGGGGGAGCTGTTTTTT
>TRBV5-1|-|-|TRBJ2-5
CASSLSAQAGETQYF
TGCGCCAGCAGCTTGTCCGCACAAGCGGGAGAGACCCAGTACTTC
>TRBV12-5|TRBD2|few|TRBJ2-1
CASGSGTSGRGNEQFF
TGTGCTAGTGGTTCCGGGACTAGCGGGAGAGGTAATGAGCAGTTCTTC
>TRBV5-1|TRBD1|-|TRBJ1-2
CASSLGQGGYGYTF
TGCGCCAGCAGCTTGGGACAGGGAGGCTATGGCTACACCTTC
>TRBV5-1|-|-|TRBJ2-3
CASSFADTQYF
TGCGCCAGCTCTTTCGCAGATACGCAGTATTTT
>TRBV18|-|-|TRBJ2-3
CASSALGGTDTQYF
TGTGCCAGCTCAGCCTTGGGGGGCACAGATACGCAGTATTTT
>TRBV6-5|TRBD1|-|TRBJ1-2
CASTPAGQANYGYTF
TGTGCCAGCACCCCAGCGGGACAGGCTAACTATGGCTACACCTTC
>TRBV2|TRBD1|-|TRBJ2-5
CASSLAGTGGLGTQYF
TGTGCCAGCAGTCTCGCCGGGACAGGGGGCCTGGGGACCCAGTACTTC
>TRBV5-1|-|-|TRBJ2-7
CASSLDGAYEQYF
TGCGCCAGCAGCTTGGACGGAGCCTACGAGCAGTACTTC
>TRBV5-1|-|-|TRBJ2-1
CASSADRDTYNEQFF
TGCGCCAGCAGCGCGGACAGAGACACCTACAATGAGCAGTTCTTC
>TRBV5-5|-|-|TRBJ1-3
CASSGTDSGNTIYF
TGTGCCAGCTCAGGGACGGACTCTGGAAACACCATATATTTT